The 28 T cell receptor beta chains below come from one sample, sequenced in a study of blood T cells in healthy people across ages. Using a J-beta primer mix together with a sample-barcoded 5' primer, a second PCR was run for roughly 7 to 12 cycles. TCRdb fed the 5' RACE reads into MiXCR, producing one record per CDR3 protein. The sample lists approximately 800,000 distinct CDR3 sequences; 58% were seen once. Sample: blood. The receptors here all came from a man aged 30 to 39 in good health.

V and J are TRBV7-2 and TRBJ2-5; D may correspond to TRBD1 or TRBD2 (5 bases each). V was cut by 4 bases and J by 13 bases, with 19 bases left in between. The CDR3 length is 13 residues. Germline values: CDR1 SGHTA, CDR2 FQGNSA. The DNA for the CDR3 is TGTGCCAGCAGCTCCGTAGGGACGGCCCTTGCGTACTTC. Protein sequence: CASSSVGTALAYF.

The chain joins TRBV20-1 to TRBJ2-3, with unresolved D. The CDR3 is made up of 14 amino acids. Per the germline V gene, CDR1 is DFQATT and CDR2 is SNEGSKA (reference sequence). Trimming removed 0 bases at V and 7 bases at J, with 14 bases between. The CDR3 is CSAREPGRRYTQYF. The CDR3 DNA is TGCAGTGCTAGAGAACCCGGTCGGAGATATACGCAGTATTTT.

The V call is TRBV7-9, the J call TRBJ2-2; perhaps TRBD1 as D (6 bases). CDR1 is SEHNR, CDR2 FQNEAQ, per germline (reference sequence). The germline V and J ends were trimmed by 3 bases and 7 bases, with 12 bases remaining between them. The CDR3 consists of 14 residues. CDR3 sequence (DNA): TGTGCCAGCAGCTTCGGGACAACAAACGGGGAGCTGTTTTTT. Translation: CASSFGTTNGELFF.

The V call is TRBV7-2, the J call TRBJ2-7; 7 bases align to TRBD2. The CDR3 totals 15 residues. V trimming: 2 bases; J trimming: 0 bases; junction bases outside the gene matches: 4. Germline assignment: CDR1 SGHTA and CDR2 FQGNSA. The CDR3 sequence is CASSLRGGSSYEQYF. CDR3 DNA sequence: TGTGCCAGCAGCTTAAGGGGCGGGAGCTCCTACGAGCAGTACTTC.

This clonotype was counted a few times. J is TRBJ2-3 and V is TRBV7-2; 7 bases fit TRBD2. There are 16 residues in the CDR3. Germline lookup yields CDR1 SGHTA and CDR2 FQGNSA. The V segment lost 5 bases and the J segment 4 bases; nucleotides outside the gene matches: 12. CDR3 DNA: TGTGCCAGCAGCCCCCAAGCGGGGACCGGCGCAGATACGCAGTATTTT. Protein product: CASSPQAGTGADTQYF.

The chain combines TRBV5-1 with TRBJ2-3, with D perhaps matching TRBD2 (5 bases). Germline V gene lookup returns CDR1 SGHRS and CDR2 YFSETQ. Trimming left V 4 bases short and J 2 bases short, with 14 bases between. This CDR3 is 15 amino acids long. DNA of the CDR3: TGCGCCAGCAGCACCGGACTTCTTGTCACAGATACGCAGTATTTT. Protein product: CASSTGLLVTDTQYF.

The V and J genes are TRBV6-6 and TRBJ2-7; D may match TRBD1 or TRBD2 (7 bases each). V was clipped by 9 bases and J by 4 bases, with 19 bases between them. Looked up from germline, CDR1 is MNHNY and CDR2 is SVGAGI (reference sequence). This CDR3 spans 14 amino acids. The CDR3 DNA follows: TGTGCCAGTGGGGGGGACAGCGGATTATACGAGCAGTACTTC. Its translation is CASGGDSGLYEQYF.

This chain connects TRBV12-3 or TRBV12-4 to TRBJ2-7, with D tentatively TRBD2 (7 bases). The CDR3 is made up of 13 amino acids. Deletions cut 5 bases from V and 5 bases from J, with 13 bases between. The CDR3 DNA sequence: TGTGCCAGCAGTCAGTCGGGGGGCGACGAGCAGTACTTC. Translated, it gives CASSQSGGDEQYF.

The chain joins TRBV7-2 to TRBJ1-1, with TRBD1 matching 10 bases. The J segment lost 6 bases and the V segment lost 5 bases, leaving 9 bases of the junction unmatched. CDR3 length equals 15 residues. Germline assignment: CDR1 SGHTA and CDR2 FQGNSA. The CDR3 loop is CASSRGQGIVAEAFF. The CDR3, as DNA: TGTGCCAGCAGCAGGGGACAGGGGATTGTGGCTGAAGCTTTCTTT.

The genes are TRBV2 and TRBJ1-1; 7 bases align to TRBD1. Germline V gene lookup returns CDR1 SNHLY and CDR2 FYNNEI. V trimming: 6 bases; J trimming: 5 bases; junction bases outside the gene matches: 3. The CDR3 runs 12 residues. The CDR3, as DNA: TGTGCCAGCAGACAGGGGAGAACTGAAGCTTTCTTT. This sequence encodes CASRQGRTEAFF.

The CDR3, as DNA: TGTGCCAGCAGCTTAGGAAGACTAGCGGGAGGGGGTGAGCAGTACTTC. This translates into CASSLGRLAGGGEQYF. V gene TRBV11-2 combines with J gene TRBJ2-7; the match to TRBD2 covers 14 bases. Unmatched junction bases numbered 6, after V lost 1 base and J lost 7 bases. Germline CDR1 SGHAT, CDR2 FQNNGV. This CDR3 spans 16 amino acids.

The chain couples TRBV5-1 to TRBJ2-7, with TRBD1 matching 8 bases. CDR1 SGHRS and CDR2 YFSETQ come from the germline V gene. Unmatched junction bases numbered 7, after V lost 4 bases and J lost 4 bases. CDR3 size: 14 residues. CDR3 residues: CASSPGQDKYEQYF. DNA for the CDR3: TGCGCCAGCAGCCCGGGACAGGACAAATACGAGCAGTACTTC.

This chain connects TRBV7-3 to TRBJ2-1, with 7 bases matching TRBD2. The J call is doubtful: the DNA matches TRBJ2-7 better. Germline loops: CDR1 SGHTA, CDR2 FQGTGA. This CDR3 is 14 amino acids long. CDR3 DNA sequence: TGTGCCAGCAGCTTGGTGTTCGGACTAGGCGAGCAGTACTTC. The encoded protein is CASSLVFGLGEQYF.

This clonotype was observed a few times. The chain links TRBV10-3 to TRBJ2-3; D is uncertain. CDR1 is ENHRY and CDR2 is SYGVKD in the germline V gene. V was cut by 2 bases and J by 3 bases, with 9 bases left in between. This CDR3 region has 14 residues. CDR3 sequence reads: CAISEGMGTDTQYF. DNA for the CDR3: TGTGCCATCAGTGAGGGGATGGGTACAGATACGCAGTATTTT.

The rearrangement joins TRBV4-3 to TRBJ2-3; 9 bases are shared with TRBD1. J gave up 14 bases and V 1 base, and 7 bases lay outside the gene matches. There are 13 residues in the CDR3. Looked up from germline, CDR1 is LGHNA and CDR2 is YSLEER. The CDR3 loop is CASSQGRDRVLYF. The CDR3 DNA sequence: TGCGCCAGCAGCCAAGGAAGGGACAGGGTATTGTATTTT.

In its sample, this clonotype was seen once. The CDR3 DNA follows: TGTGCCAGCAGTCAATTAAAGGTGCCCCAGCATTTT. This translates into CASSQLKVPQHF. The V gene is TRBV6-6, the J gene TRBJ1-5; D unclear. The CDR3 loop spans 12 amino acids. V lost 5 bases and J 9 bases, leaving 11 bases between the germline ends. The germline V gene has CDR1 MNHNY and CDR2 SVGAGI (reference sequence).

The table lists this clonotype with a count of one. The chain uses TRBV6-1 and TRBJ1-6; 7 positions agree with TRBD1. This CDR3 contains 15 residues. Germline lookup yields CDR1 MNHNS and CDR2 SASEGT. Germline trimming cut 2 bases from V and 11 bases from J; bases unmatched to any gene: 9. DNA for the CDR3: TGTGCCAGCAGTGAATTGGGACAGCAGCTTGCACCCCTCCACTTT. Translating gives CASSELGQQLAPLHF.

This clonotype was seen a few times. This chain joins TRBV27 and TRBJ2-5, with D possibly called TRBD1 or TRBD2 (5 bases each). This CDR3 comprises 15 residues. V dropped 0 bases and J dropped 1 base, with 9 bases sitting between them. Germline-derived CDR1 and CDR2 are MNHEY and SMNVEV (reference sequence). CDR3 sequence (DNA): TGTGCCAGCAGTTTATCCCCGGGGCCCCAAGAGACCCAGTACTTC. It codes for CASSLSPGPQETQYF.

V gene TRBV20-1 combines with J gene TRBJ2-7, with no clear D. Germline CDR1 DFQATT, CDR2 SNEGSKA (reference sequence). Trimming shortened V by 3 bases and J by 4 bases, and 16 bases separated the two germline ends. This CDR3 is built from 14 residues. As DNA, the CDR3 is TGCAGTGCTAGGGTGCCGCTGGGTATTTACGAGCAGTACTTC. It encodes CSARVPLGIYEQYF.

This clonotype was counted ten times or more. This rearrangement joins TRBV28 to TRBJ2-7; TRBD1 matches at 10 bases. Germline V gene lookup returns CDR1 MDHEN and CDR2 SYDVKM. The V gene end was trimmed by 6 bases and the J gene end by 4 bases; junction bases not matched to a gene: 6. This CDR3 has 14 residues. CDR3 in DNA: TGTGCCAGCAGCTTAGGGACAGGGGTTTACGAGCAGTACTTC. Its translation: CASSLGTGVYEQYF.

This chain joins TRBV7-8 and TRBJ2-4; D not resolved. Per the germline V gene, CDR1 is SGHVS and CDR2 is FQNEAQ. Between the trimmed V and J ends, which lost 5 bases and 0 bases, there was a span of 11 bases. This CDR3 has 15 residues. The CDR3 sequence is CASSPKAIAKNIQYF. CDR3 nucleotide sequence: TGTGCCAGCAGCCCCAAGGCGATAGCCAAAAACATTCAGTACTTC.

This clonotype was observed many times. The V and J genes are TRBV5-1 and TRBJ2-1; a weak D match, TRBD2 (5 bases). CDR1 and CDR2 (germline): SGHRS, YFSETQ. The CDR3 is made up of 16 amino acids. The V and J ends lost 2 bases and 4 bases respectively, with 16 bases between them. CDR3 bases: TGCGCCAGCAGCTTATGGACTGCTGAGTCATACAATGAGCAGTTCTTC. It is translated as CASSLWTAESYNEQFF. Based on the CDR3 plus reference TRBV5-1 and TRBJ2-1, the full variable domain is KAGVTQTPRYLIKTRGQQVTLSCSPISGHRSVSWYQQTPGQGLQFLFEYFSETQRNKGNFPGRFSGRQFSNSRSEMNVSTLELGDSALYLCASSLWTAESYNEQFFGPGTRLTVL.

This sequence joins TRBV7-9 and TRBJ1-1, with D tentatively TRBD1 (5 bases). The CDR3 consists of 15 residues. The V end was cut by 2 bases, the J end by 11 bases, with 21 bases between. CDR1 and CDR2 from the germline V gene are SEHNR and FQNEAQ (reference sequence). Here the CDR3 reads CASSLREGTLPGAFF. As DNA, the CDR3 is TGTGCCAGCAGCTTAAGGGAGGGGACTCTCCCCGGGGCTTTCTTT.

The V call is TRBV7-9, the J call TRBJ2-4, with 7 bases matching TRBD2. V was clipped by 5 bases and J by 13 bases; unmatched bases: 11. CDR1 is SEHNR and CDR2 is FQNEAQ in the germline V gene (reference sequence). This CDR3 comprises 13 residues. The CDR3 protein is CASSLNRGEEQYF. The CDR3, as DNA: TGTGCCAGCAGCCTAAACCGGGGGGAAGAGCAGTACTTC.

This clonotype showed up just once. The chain has TRBV3-1 and TRBJ2-2; 8 bases match TRBD1. Germline V gene data show CDR1 as LGHDT and CDR2 as YNNKEL (reference sequence). The CDR3 spans 14 residues. V trimming: 3 bases; J trimming: 7 bases; junction bases outside the gene matches: 4. CDR3 in amino acids: CASSQDRVIGELFF. The CDR3 region has the DNA TGTGCCAGCAGCCAGGACAGGGTTATCGGGGAGCTGTTTTTT.

This clonotype was seen more than once but under ten times. The chain uses TRBV7-2 and TRBJ2-5; no reliable D call. Germline-derived CDR1 and CDR2 are SGHTA and FQGNSA. CDR3 length: 14 residues. The V end lost 7 bases, the J end lost 5 bases, and 17 bases lay between the germline ends. The CDR3 reads CASKPGHSTETQYF. The DNA for the CDR3 is TGTGCCAGCAAGCCGGGCCACTCGACGGAGACCCAGTACTTC.

The genes are TRBV5-1 and TRBJ2-7; 7 nucleotides match TRBD1. CDR1 SGHRS and CDR2 YFSETQ come from the germline V gene. There are 14 residues in the CDR3. Losses at the gene ends were 4 bases for V and 6 bases for J; bases not matched to a gene: 10. CDR3 nucleotide sequence: TGCGCCAGCAGCCCTCGACAGGGTTTCAGCGAGCAGTACTTC. Its protein product is CASSPRQGFSEQYF.

The V call is TRBV7-9, the J call TRBJ2-3; the D is unclear. The CDR3 totals 13 residues. Germline assignment: CDR1 SEHNR and CDR2 FQNEAQ (reference sequence). Between the trimmed V and J ends, which lost 7 bases and 2 bases, there was a span of 10 bases. CDR3 sequence: CASNRVTTDTQYF. CDR3 coding DNA: TGTGCCAGCAATCGGGTCACCACAGATACGCAGTATTTT.